These 25 T cell receptor beta chains came from one sample sequenced in a study of OX40 agonist ivuxolimab in advanced cancers. The data were produced by immunoSEQ multiplex PCR, yet TCRdb's version contains in-frame clones alone and is incomplete. The repertoire holds fewer than 40,000 clones, with around 80% as singletons. Source: CD4+ or CD8+ T cells sorted from blood, taken in a trial of the OX40 agonist ivuxolimab. These TCRs come from an adult with an advanced solid tumor such as melanoma, head and neck, liver or kidney cancer.

The V gene is TRBV28, the J gene TRBJ1-2; a weak D match, TRBD1 (5 bases). This CDR3 is built from 13 residues. V lost 1 base to trimming and J lost 7 bases, with 10 bases between them. Germline-derived CDR1 and CDR2 are MDHEN and SYDVKM. CDR3 DNA sequence: TGTGCCAGCAGTTTATCTGGGGGATTTGGCTACACCTTC. Translated, it gives CASSLSGGFGYTF.

This chain connects TRBV10-1 to TRBJ2-1; 14 bases match TRBD2. V dropped 6 bases and J dropped 11; count of bases not matched to a gene: 15. The CDR3 has 17 residues. Germline CDR1 is WNHNN and CDR2 is SYGVQD (reference sequence). Here the CDR3 reads CASSPGTSGSRSLQQFF. CDR3 sequence (DNA): TGCGCCAGCAGCCCAGGGACTAGCGGGAGTAGGTCTCTTCAGCAGTTCTTC.

This clone occurred once. This chain uses TRBV27 with TRBJ2-3; tentative D call: TRBD1 (6 bases). The CDR3 has 17 residues. V was cut by 5 bases and J by 2 bases, with 20 bases left in between. In germline, CDR1 is MNHEY, CDR2 SMNVEV (reference sequence). The CDR3 region has the DNA TGTGCCAGCAGTACCCCCAGGGGAAGCGAGAACACAGATACGCAGTATTTT. Its protein product is CASSTPRGSENTDTQYF.

This clone has just one count. The V gene is TRBV30, the J gene TRBJ1-3; the D is unclear. The CDR3 consists of 13 residues. Trimming pared 3 bases from V and 3 bases from J, leaving 9 bases between. Per the germline V gene, CDR1 is GTSNPN and CDR2 is SVGIG (reference sequence). CDR3 protein: CAWRGGGGNTIYF. CDR3 bases: TGTGCCTGGAGGGGAGGTGGTGGAAACACCATATATTTT. Based on the CDR3 plus reference TRBV30 and TRBJ1-3, the full variable domain is SQTIHQWPATLVQPVGSPLSLECTVEGTSNPNLYWYRQAAGRGLQLLFYSVGIGQISSEVPQNLSASRPQDRQFILSSKKLLLSDSGFYLCAWRGGGGNTIYFGEGSWLTVV.

This clone was observed once. A read error may produce the germline difference seen at one junction end. This chain uses TRBV5-6 with TRBJ2-5, with D possibly being TRBD2 (6 bases). The germline V gene encodes CDR1 SGHDT and CDR2 YYEEEE. The length of the CDR3 is 15 residues. CDR3 DNA: TGTGCCAGCAGCCCAGACGGAGGGGAGCAAGGGACCCAGTACTTC. Its protein product is CASSPDGGEQGTQYF.

The chain is built from TRBV2 and TRBJ1-4; 10 positions agree with TRBD1. Trimming at V came to 6 bases and at J to 8 bases, leaving 6 bases not matched to a gene. CDR3 length: 14 residues. Germline V gene data show CDR1 as SNHLY and CDR2 as FYNNEI. The CDR3 nucleotides are TGTGCCAGCAGCTGGGACAGGGGACGGGAAAAACTGTTTTTT. It codes for CASSWDRGREKLFF.

V and J are TRBV7-8 and TRBJ1-1, with D maybe TRBD1 (5 bases). V lost 5 bases and J 4 bases, leaving 17 bases between the germline ends. Germline V gene lookup returns CDR1 SGHVS and CDR2 FQNEAQ. The length of the CDR3 is 15 residues. CDR3 in amino acids: CASSPQGFGGTEAFF. The CDR3 DNA is TGTGCCAGCAGCCCTCAGGGATTCGGAGGCACTGAAGCTTTCTTT.

The V call is TRBV19, the J call TRBJ1-1; tentatively, D is TRBD1 (5 bases). Germline loops: CDR1 LNHDA, CDR2 SQIVND (reference sequence). V lost 0 bases, J lost 5 bases, and 25 bases lay in between. The CDR3 sequence is 19 residues long. As DNA, the CDR3 is TGTGCCAGTAGTATAGACTGGGCCCCCTCTGGGCAGGGAAGTACTGAAGCTTTCTTT. Translated, it gives CASSIDWAPSGQGSTEAFF.

The V call is TRBV21-1, the J call TRBJ1-5; the table's D call of TRBD1 was not tested on the DNA. TRBV21-1 is termed a pseudogene. This CDR3 is 15 amino acids long. CDR3 in DNA: TGTGCCAGCAGTCAAGCGTCACAGGGGCGGCAGCCCCAGCATTTT. Translation: CASSQASQGRQPQHF.

This clone has only a few counts. The chain links TRBV5-4 to TRBJ2-7; weak D call: TRBD2 (7 bases). The CDR3 runs 13 residues. Per germline, CDR1 SGHNT and CDR2 YYREEE (reference sequence). Trimming took off 7 bases at V and 0 bases at J, with 11 bases between the two ends. DNA of the CDR3: TGTGCCAGCGGAGGGGGGGGCTCCTACGAGCAGTACTTC. Translating it yields CASGGGGSYEQYF. Full variable domain (missing parts from reference TRBV5-4 and TRBJ2-7): ETGVTQSPTHLIKTRGQQVTLRCSSQSGHNTVSWYQQALGQGPQFIFQYYREEENGRGNFPPRFSGLQFPNYSSELNVNALELDDSALYLCASGGGGSYEQYFGPGTRLTVT.

The rearrangement uses TRBV2 and TRBJ2-1, with 10 bases lining up with TRBD2. Trimming removed 7 bases from V and 5 bases from J; junction bases left unmatched: 11. CDR3 length: 16 amino acids. Germline V CDR1 and CDR2: SNHLY, FYNNEI. The CDR3 nucleotides read TGTGCCAGCAAGGTGTCTAGCGGGGGAATAGACAATGAGCAGTTCTTC. Translated: CASKVSSGGIDNEQFF.

This clone was recorded once. The V call is TRBV18, the J call TRBJ1-4; D perhaps matches TRBD1 (6 bases). CDR3 length equals 13 residues. V lost 3 bases, J lost 5 bases, and 7 bases lay in between. Germline values: CDR1 KGHSH, CDR2 LQKENI. CDR3 amino acids: CASSPGQNEKLFF. In DNA, the CDR3 is TGTGCCAGCTCACCGGGACAAAATGAAAAACTGTTTTTT.

V and J are TRBV27 and TRBJ2-3; D not resolved. V was clipped by 8 bases and J by 2 bases, with 17 bases between them. There are 15 residues in the CDR3. The germline V gene has CDR1 MNHEY and CDR2 SMNVEV (reference sequence). The CDR3 nucleotides read TGTGCCAGCCGCCCCGGTACCTATGCCACAGATACGCAGTATTTT. It specifies CASRPGTYATDTQYF.

The chain uses TRBV11-3 and TRBJ2-2; 8 bases map to TRBD1. The CDR3 spans 15 residues. Germline trimming cut 4 bases from V and 7 bases from J; bases unmatched to any gene: 8. Germline loops: CDR1 SGHNT, CDR2 YENEEA. CDR3 nucleotide sequence: TGTGCCAGCAGCTCCTCCGGGACAGGCAGCGGGGAGCTGTTTTTT. Its translation: CASSSSGTGSGELFF. The variable domain in full, with the rest retrieved from reference TRBV11-3 and TRBJ2-2, is EAGVVQSPRYKIIEKKQPVAFWCNPISGHNTLYWYLQNLGQGPELLIRYENEEAVDDSQLPKDRFSAERLKGVDSTLKIQPAELGDSAVYLCASSSSGTGSGELFFGEGSRLTVL.

V gene TRBV4-1 combines with J gene TRBJ1-2, with D perhaps TRBD1 (6 bases). The CDR3 is 13 residues long. V was cut by 3 bases and J by 8 bases, with 13 bases left in between. Germline CDR1 is MGHRA and CDR2 is YSYEKL. The CDR3 region has the DNA TGCGCCAGCAGCCACCCAGGGGTGCGGGGCTACACCTTC. Translating gives CASSHPGVRGYTF.

The chain combines TRBV23-1 with TRBJ2-7; 7 nucleotides line up with TRBD1. TRBV23-1 belongs to the ORF category, with a function that is uncertain. With 2 bases clipped from V and 2 bases from J, the junction kept 9 bases outside the gene matches. CDR3 size: 16 residues. CDR3 sequence: CASSQGMDRQPYEQYF. CDR3 sequence (DNA): TGCGCCAGCAGTCAAGGAATGGACAGGCAGCCCTACGAGCAGTACTTC.

This chain connects TRBV11-2 to TRBJ2-7; D unresolved. V lost 0 bases and J 1 base, leaving 7 bases between the germline ends. CDR1 SGHAT and CDR2 FQNNGV come from the germline V gene. CDR3 size: 14 residues. The chain's CDR3 is CASSLDWESYEQYF. DNA of the CDR3: TGTGCCAGCAGCTTAGATTGGGAATCCTACGAGCAGTACTTC.

The V gene is TRBV10-3, the J gene TRBJ1-3; D uncertain. The CDR3 sequence is 15 residues long. V dropped 8 bases and J dropped 0 bases, with 14 bases sitting between them. Germline CDR1 and CDR2: ENHRY and SYGVKD. The CDR3 region has the DNA TGTGCCATCTCTGGCCGGACCCACTCTGGAAACACCATATATTTT. Protein sequence: CAISGRTHSGNTIYF.

The rearrangement links TRBV19 to TRBJ2-5; 7 bases are shared with TRBD1. The DNA end is a closer match to TRBJ2-7, so the J assignment may be wrong. CDR3 length: 15 residues. CDR1 is LNHDA and CDR2 is SQIVND in the germline V gene (reference sequence). The CDR3 DNA reads as TGTGCCAGTAGTAACGTCGGGACAGCCTCCTACGAGCAGTACTTC. Encoded protein: CASSNVGTASYEQYF.

This clone has only a few counts. As the CDR3 is not closed by the conserved phenylalanine or tryptophan, this likely results from a read error. The DNA is left out, because the CDR3 cannot be placed on it with certainty; the CDR3 is given as TCRdb lists it. The V call is TRBV2, the J call TRBJ2-7; TRBD2, the table's D call, was not compared with the DNA. Termini included, the CDR3 measures 12 amino acids. In germline, CDR1 is SNHLY, CDR2 FYNNEI. CDR3 region: CASSAGGPGGPL.

The V and J genes are TRBV25-1 and TRBJ1-2; TRBD1 matches 9 bases. The germline V gene has CDR1 MGHDK and CDR2 SYGVNS. Trimming cost V 8 bases and J 5 bases; bases outside gene matches: 9. The CDR3 consists of 14 residues. As DNA, the CDR3 is TGTGCCAGCGGTACAGGGGGCGGGGGATATGGCTACACCTTC. Its translation is CASGTGGGGYGYTF.

The DNA of the CDR3 is TGTGCCAGCAGCGCCGGACAGGGCAAGAGGGGCAATCAGCCCCAGCATTTT. Translated: CASSAGQGKRGNQPQHF. The genes are TRBV7-9 and TRBJ1-5, with 8 bases lining up with TRBD1. The germline V gene has CDR1 SEHNR and CDR2 FQNEAQ (reference sequence). J gave up 2 bases and V 5 bases, and 11 bases lay outside the gene matches. This CDR3 region has 17 residues.

V and J are TRBV18 and TRBJ1-2; TRBD1 agrees at 8 bases. Trimming cost V 3 bases and J 7 bases; bases outside gene matches: 10. There are 15 residues in the CDR3. Germline loops: CDR1 KGHSH, CDR2 LQKENI. DNA of the CDR3: TGTGCCAGCTCACCGGCCCAAGGACAGGGAGGTGGCTACACCTTC. Its translation: CASSPAQGQGGGYTF.

V and J are TRBV7-9 and TRBJ1-6; D call uncertain. V shed 1 base and J shed 7 bases, with 11 bases lying between them. CDR3 size: 15 residues. Germline V gives CDR1 SEHNR, CDR2 FQNEAQ (reference sequence). In DNA form, the CDR3 reads TGTGCCAGCAGCTTAGGTCCTCGGCCGAATTCACCCCTCCACTTT. It specifies CASSLGPRPNSPLHF.

In its sample, this clone was seen once. The V gene is TRBV19, the J gene TRBJ1-1; 8 bases are a match to TRBD1. V trimming: 3 bases; J trimming: 6 bases; junction bases outside the gene matches: 9. This CDR3 has 15 amino acids. From germline, CDR1 is LNHDA and CDR2 SQIVND (reference sequence). CDR3 sequence: CASSIRTGGAPEAFF. The CDR3 DNA sequence: TGTGCCAGTAGTATTAGAACAGGGGGGGCGCCTGAAGCTTTCTTT.